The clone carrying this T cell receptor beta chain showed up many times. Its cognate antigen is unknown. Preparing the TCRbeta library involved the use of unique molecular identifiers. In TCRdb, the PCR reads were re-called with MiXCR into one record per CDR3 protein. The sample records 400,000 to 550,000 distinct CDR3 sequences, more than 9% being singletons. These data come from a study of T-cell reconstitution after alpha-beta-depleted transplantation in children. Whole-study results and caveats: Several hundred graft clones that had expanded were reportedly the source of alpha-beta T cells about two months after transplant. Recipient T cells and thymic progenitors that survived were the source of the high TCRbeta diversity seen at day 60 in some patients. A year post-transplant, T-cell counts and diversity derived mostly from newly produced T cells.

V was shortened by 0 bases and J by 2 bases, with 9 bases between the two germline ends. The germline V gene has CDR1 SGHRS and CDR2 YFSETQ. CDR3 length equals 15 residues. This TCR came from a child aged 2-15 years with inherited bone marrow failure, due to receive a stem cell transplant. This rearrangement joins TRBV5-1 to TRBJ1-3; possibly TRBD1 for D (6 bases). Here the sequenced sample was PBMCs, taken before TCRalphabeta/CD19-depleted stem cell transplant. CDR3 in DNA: TGCGCCAGCAGCTTGGAGGGGGGCCCTGGAAACACCATATATTTT. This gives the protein CASSLEGGPGNTIYF.